The 16 T cell receptor beta chains in this list originate from one sample, sequenced in a study of glioma-infiltrating T cells after dendritic cell vaccination. The table came from immunoSEQ multiplex PCR; TCRdb's copy has only in-frame clones and leaves some out. This sample has about 92,000 clones, with around 86% found just once. The specimen comprised blood, sampled before dendritic cell vaccination. The receptors stem from a human donor with glioblastoma.

The V and J genes are TRBV28 and TRBJ2-7; D possibly corresponds to TRBD1 (6 bases). This CDR3 comprises 12 residues. V lost 3 bases and J lost 6, with 9 bases in between. Germline CDR1 reads MDHEN; CDR2 reads SYDVKM. The CDR3 spells CASSLPGVEQYF. As DNA, the CDR3 is TGTGCCAGCAGTTTGCCAGGGGTCGAGCAGTACTTC.

This clone was observed a few times. The chain recombines TRBV2 with TRBJ1-5; D remains ambiguous. The V end was cut by 2 bases, the J end by 1 base, with 6 bases between. Germline V gene data show CDR1 as SNHLY and CDR2 as FYNNEI. This CDR3 has 14 amino acids. This chain's CDR3 is CASSERRSNQPQHF. Here the CDR3 DNA reads TGTGCCAGCAGTGAAAGGCGGAGCAATCAGCCCCAGCATTTT.

V usage is TRBV6-1 and J usage is TRBJ1-5; D remains ambiguous. CDR3 length equals 13 residues. The germline V and J ends were trimmed by 0 bases and 4 bases, with 4 bases remaining between them. Germline V gene sequence: CDR1 MNHNS, CDR2 SASEGT. CDR3 sequence (DNA): TGTGCCAGCAGTGAAGCCCAGAATCAGCCCCAGCATTTT. Protein sequence: CASSEAQNQPQHF.

The chain has TRBV11-2 and TRBJ2-5; TRBD2 is a possible D gene (5 bases). Looked up from germline, CDR1 is SGHAT and CDR2 is FQNNGV. This CDR3 has 12 residues. V gave up 8 bases and J gave up 3 bases, with 10 bases separating them. CDR3 DNA: TGTGCCAGCGGACTGATCGAAGAGACCCAGTACTTC. It translates to CASGLIEETQYF.

This clone was found a few times. V usage is TRBV9 and J usage is TRBJ1-4, with a possible D match to TRBD1 (6 bases). V dropped 4 bases and J dropped 0 bases, with 10 bases sitting between them. Germline V gives CDR1 SGDLS, CDR2 YYNGEE. This CDR3 spans 15 amino acids. This CDR3 reads CASSSRTATNEKLFF. CDR3 sequence (DNA): TGTGCCAGCAGCTCTCGGACAGCAACTAATGAAAAACTGTTTTTT.

The chain carries TRBV28 and TRBJ1-2; D may be TRBD1 (5 bases). The CDR3 contains 15 residues. From germline, CDR1 is MDHEN and CDR2 SYDVKM. V was shortened by 5 bases and J by 5 bases, with 18 bases between the two germline ends. For the CDR3, the DNA is TGTGCCAGCAGTCCCAACCGGACACCCTTTTATGGCTACACCTTC. Translation: CASSPNRTPFYGYTF.

The chain links TRBV7-6 to TRBJ2-2; D may be TRBD1 (6 bases). Germline CDR1 SGHVS, CDR2 FNYEAQ. This CDR3 comprises 16 residues. Deletions cut 5 bases from V and 4 bases from J, with 17 bases between. CDR3 in amino acids: CASSPRTAGGTGELFF. The CDR3 nucleotides read TGTGCCAGCAGCCCTAGGACAGCCGGTGGCACCGGGGAGCTGTTTTTT.

The J gene is TRBJ2-7, the V gene TRBV7-8; D unclear. Germline V lookup: CDR1 SGHVS, CDR2 FQNEAQ. The CDR3 consists of 16 residues. Trimming left V 1 base short and J 1 base short, with 14 bases between. The CDR3 DNA reads TGTGCCAGCAGCTTAGGTCCTAGTCCATTTTCCTACGAGCAGTACTTC. Protein product: CASSLGPSPFSYEQYF.

V is TRBV27 and J is TRBJ2-5; possibly TRBD1 for D (6 bases). This CDR3 contains 13 residues. Germline V gene data show CDR1 as MNHEY and CDR2 as SMNVEV (reference sequence). Trimming took 3 bases from V and 7 from J, leaving 12 bases between them. CDR3 in DNA: TGTGCCAGCAGTTTCCTACAACAGGGGACCCAGTACTTC. Protein sequence: CASSFLQQGTQYF.

This clone was seen only a few times. V and J are TRBV6-1 and TRBJ2-7; unclear D gene. The V end lost 2 bases, the J end lost 1 base, and 6 bases lay between the germline ends. The CDR3 totals 13 residues. CDR1 is MNHNS and CDR2 is SASEGT in the germline V gene. CDR3 residues: CASSEMLSYEQYF. Written as DNA, the CDR3 is TGTGCCAGCAGTGAAATGCTATCCTACGAGCAGTACTTC.

CDR3 sequence (DNA): TGTGCCAGTAGTGACCGAACTAGCGGGAGTACGACCCAGTACTTC. It specifies CASSDRTSGSTTQYF. V gene TRBV19 combines with J gene TRBJ2-5; TRBD2 matches at 11 bases. There are 15 residues in the CDR3. J was trimmed by 7 bases and V by 5 bases; bases with no gene match: 9. Germline V gene sequence: CDR1 LNHDA, CDR2 SQIVND (reference sequence).

The chain employs TRBV5-8 and TRBJ2-7; TRBD2 is a possible D gene (5 bases). Trimming removed 0 bases at V and 4 bases at J, with 14 bases between. Germline CDR1 SGHTS, CDR2 YDEGEE. The CDR3 covers 15 residues. The CDR3 reads CASSLEAWGDYEQYF. In DNA, the CDR3 is TGTGCCAGCAGCTTGGAGGCATGGGGAGATTACGAGCAGTACTTC.

The J gene is TRBJ2-3, the V gene TRBV27, with TRBD2 matching over 10 bases. V lost 6 bases and J lost 0; bases outside the gene matches: 15. This CDR3 is built from 19 residues. Germline V lookup: CDR1 MNHEY, CDR2 SMNVEV (reference sequence). The CDR3 nucleotides are TGTGCCAGCAGAGAAAGATCTAGCGGGGGAACCCTTAGCACAGATACGCAGTATTTT. Translation gives CASRERSSGGTLSTDTQYF.

J is TRBJ2-1 and V is TRBV7-3; D possibly corresponds to TRBD1 (6 bases). Trimming shortened V by 3 bases and J by 1 base, and 7 bases separated the two germline ends. Germline assignment: CDR1 SGHTA and CDR2 FQGTGA. CDR3 length: 14 residues. The DNA for the CDR3 is TGTGCCAGCAGCTTGGACAGTTCCTACAATGAGCAGTTCTTC. This encodes CASSLDSSYNEQFF.

This clone was seen a handful of times. This sequence joins TRBV2 and TRBJ2-7; 11 bases are a match to TRBD1. CDR3 size: 15 residues. Trimming took 4 bases from V and 2 from J; bases not matched to a gene: 4. The germline CDR1 and CDR2 sequences are SNHLY and FYNNEI. The chain's CDR3 is CASSVSGQGAYEQYF. As DNA, the CDR3 is TGTGCCAGCAGTGTTTCGGGACAGGGGGCCTACGAGCAGTACTTC.

The rearrangement joins TRBV5-6 to TRBJ1-1; 7 bases line up with TRBD1. V dropped 4 bases and J dropped 3; count of bases not matched to a gene: 21. CDR3 length equals 19 residues. CDR1 is SGHDT, CDR2 YYEEEE, per germline. The CDR3 sequence: CASSLGQAGAPKRYTEAFF. CDR3 coding DNA: TGTGCCAGCAGCCTCGGACAGGCCGGCGCTCCGAAAAGATACACTGAAGCTTTCTTT.